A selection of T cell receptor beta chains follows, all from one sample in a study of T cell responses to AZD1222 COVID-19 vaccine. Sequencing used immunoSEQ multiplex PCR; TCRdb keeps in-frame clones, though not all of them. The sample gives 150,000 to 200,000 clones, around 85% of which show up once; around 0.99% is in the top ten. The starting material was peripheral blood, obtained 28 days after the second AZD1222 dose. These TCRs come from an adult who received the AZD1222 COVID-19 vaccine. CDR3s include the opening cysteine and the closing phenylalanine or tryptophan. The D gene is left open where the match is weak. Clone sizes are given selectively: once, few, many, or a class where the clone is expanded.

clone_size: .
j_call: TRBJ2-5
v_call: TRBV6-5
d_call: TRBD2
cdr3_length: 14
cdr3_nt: TGTGCCAGCAGACCTGGGACTAACCAAGAGACCCAGTACTTC
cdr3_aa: CASRPGTNQETQYF

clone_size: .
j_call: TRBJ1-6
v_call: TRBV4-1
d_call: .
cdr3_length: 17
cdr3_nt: TGCGCCAGCAGCCATTGGGGGACCGGGGCGCTTGGTTCACCCCTCCACTTT
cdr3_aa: CASSHWGTGALGSPLHF

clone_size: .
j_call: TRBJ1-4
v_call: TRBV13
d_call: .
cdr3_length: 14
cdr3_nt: TGTGCCAGCAGCCAACAGGGAGGTAATGAAAAACTGTTTTTT
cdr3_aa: CASSQQGGNEKLFF

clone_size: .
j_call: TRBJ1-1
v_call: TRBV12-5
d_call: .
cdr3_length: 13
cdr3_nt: TGTGCTAGTGGTTTGGTACAGGGCACTGAAGCTTTCTTT
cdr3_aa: CASGLVQGTEAFF

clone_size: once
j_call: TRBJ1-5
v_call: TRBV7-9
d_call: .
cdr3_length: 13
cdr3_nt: TGTGCCAGCAGCCCACAAAGCAATCAGCCCCAGCATTTT
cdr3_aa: CASSPQSNQPQHF

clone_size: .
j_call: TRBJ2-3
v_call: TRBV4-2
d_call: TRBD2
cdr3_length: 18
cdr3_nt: TGTGCCAGCAGCCAAGAACTAGCGGGGGTTGTGGGCACAGATACGCAGTATTTT
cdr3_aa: CASSQELAGVVGTDTQYF

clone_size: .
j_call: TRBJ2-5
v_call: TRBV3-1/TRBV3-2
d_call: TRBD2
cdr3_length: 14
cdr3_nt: TGTGCCAGCTGGGCTAGCGGGGGCCAAGAGACCCAGTACTTC
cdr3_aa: CASWASGGQETQYF

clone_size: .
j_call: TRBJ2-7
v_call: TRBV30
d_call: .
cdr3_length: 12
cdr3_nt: TGTGCCTGGAGTGCGGGGTCCTACGAGCAGTACTTC
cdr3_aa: CAWSAGSYEQYF

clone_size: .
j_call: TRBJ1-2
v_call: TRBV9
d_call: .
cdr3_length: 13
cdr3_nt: TGTGCCAGCAGCGTAGATGTGGGATATGGCTACACCTTC
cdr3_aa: CASSVDVGYGYTF

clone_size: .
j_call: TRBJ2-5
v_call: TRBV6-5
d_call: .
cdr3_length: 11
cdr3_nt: TGTGCCAGCAGTTTTTTAGAGACCCAGTACTTC
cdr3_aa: CASSFLETQYF

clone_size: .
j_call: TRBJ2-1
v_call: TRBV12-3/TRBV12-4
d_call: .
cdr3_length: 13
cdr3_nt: TGTGCCAGCAGTTTAGACATTTACAATGAGCAGTTCTTC
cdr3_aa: CASSLDIYNEQFF

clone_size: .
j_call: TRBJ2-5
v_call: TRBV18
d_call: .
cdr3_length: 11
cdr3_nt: TGTGCCAGCTCAGATGGGAAGACCCAGTACTTC
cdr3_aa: CASSDGKTQYF